The 11 T cell receptor beta chains in this list originate from one sample, sequenced in a study of blood T cell repertoires in COVID-19. The method was immunoSEQ multiplex PCR; TCRdb's version includes in-frame clones alone and lacks a portion of them. The sample carries some 65,000 clones, about 82% recorded once. Specimen: peripheral blood. These TCRs come from a human donor in a cohort sampled during active COVID-19.

The rearrangement uses TRBV18 and TRBJ1-1; 8 nucleotides agree with TRBD1. Germline assignment: CDR1 KGHSH and CDR2 LQKENI. The V gene end was trimmed by 2 bases and the J gene end by 7 bases; junction bases not matched to a gene: 3. The CDR3 spans 13 residues. The CDR3 sequence is CASSPTRGREAFF. The CDR3 DNA reads as TGTGCCAGCTCACCAACCAGGGGGCGTGAAGCTTTCTTT.

This clone was seen a handful of times. The chain has TRBV7-3 and TRBJ2-1; 8 bases match TRBD1. Germline CDR1 SGHTA, CDR2 FQGTGA. The CDR3 spans 15 residues. Trimming cost V 6 bases and J 8 bases; bases outside gene matches: 12. In DNA, the CDR3 is TGTGCCAGCAGTTTTGGACAGGGCCCCGGAGATGAGCAGTTCTTC. The encoded protein is CASSFGQGPGDEQFF.

This clone was seen a few times. This chain joins TRBV24-1 and TRBJ2-3; no clear D gene. Germline CDR1 reads KGHDR; CDR2 reads SFDVKD. Trimming took 2 bases from V and 0 from J, leaving 5 bases between them. The length of the CDR3 is 14 residues. This CDR3 reads CATSDSFSTDTQYF. The CDR3, as DNA: TGTGCCACCAGTGATTCCTTCAGCACAGATACGCAGTATTTT.

The chain employs TRBV10-3 and TRBJ2-2; 7 bases agree with TRBD2. Germline assignment: CDR1 ENHRY and CDR2 SYGVKD. There are 16 residues in the CDR3. Trimming cost V 3 bases and J 0 bases; bases outside gene matches: 4. In DNA, the CDR3 is TGTGCCATCAGTGAACCAAGCGGGACGAACACCGGGGAGCTGTTTTTT. Its protein is CAISEPSGTNTGELFF.

CDR3 nucleotide sequence: TGTGCCAGCAGCGTAGGGGTAGCGGGGGACTACGAGCAGTACTTC. Protein: CASSVGVAGDYEQYF. The V and J genes are TRBV9 and TRBJ2-7; 9 bases line up with TRBD2. The V and J ends lost 0 bases and 3 bases, in that order; junction bases with no gene match: 4. In germline, CDR1 is SGDLS, CDR2 YYNGEE. This CDR3 has 15 residues.

This sequence joins TRBV19 and TRBJ2-3; 9 nucleotides match TRBD2. The length of the CDR3 is 15 residues. Germline values: CDR1 LNHDA, CDR2 SQIVND (reference sequence). Trimming at V came to 7 bases and at J to 5 bases, leaving 10 bases not matched to a gene. CDR3 in DNA: TGTGCCAGTACGACTAGCGGCTACCTGGTAGATACGCAGTATTTT. It specifies CASTTSGYLVDTQYF.

The CDR3 nucleotides read TGCGCCAGCAGCCAAGCCGACAGGGTCGGGCCCCAGCATTTT. This translates into CASSQADRVGPQHF. The chain links TRBV4-1 to TRBJ1-5, with TRBD1 matching 7 bases. Germline V lookup: CDR1 MGHRA, CDR2 YSYEKL. The CDR3 sequence is 14 residues long. V gave up 1 base and J gave up 9 bases; unmatched junction bases: 6.

The chain employs TRBV2 and TRBJ1-5; D is possibly TRBD1 (5 bases). The CDR3 runs to 14 residues. CDR1 and CDR2 (germline): SNHLY, FYNNEI. V lost 8 bases and J lost 5, with 16 bases in between. The CDR3, as DNA: TGTGCCAGCCTCCTCGGGCAGGGCTATCAGCCCCAGCATTTT. Its protein is CASLLGQGYQPQHF.

This clone came up a few times. V gene TRBV18 combines with J gene TRBJ2-7; 10 bases are shared with TRBD1. Trimming removed 1 base from V and 5 bases from J; junction bases left unmatched: 5. CDR3 size: 15 residues. Germline-derived CDR1 and CDR2 are KGHSH and LQKENI. The CDR3 DNA reads TGTGCCAGCTCACCACAGGGACAGGGGTCCCACGAGCAGTACTTC. It codes for CASSPQGQGSHEQYF.

The chain employs TRBV6-2 or TRBV6-3 and TRBJ1-1; D may be TRBD1 (5 bases). CDR1 is MNHEY and CDR2 is SVGEGT in the germline V gene. The CDR3 runs to 18 residues. V dropped 0 bases and J dropped 7 bases, with 24 bases sitting between them. CDR3 bases: TGTGCCAGCAGTTACTCGATGGAGTTGGGGCCTGGAACAGATGAAGCTTTCTTT. This codes for CASSYSMELGPGTDEAFF.

This clone was observed a single time. The rearrangement uses TRBV3-1 (or the pseudogene TRBV3-2) and TRBJ1-5; D is ambiguous. Trimming removed 2 bases at V and 2 bases at J, with 13 bases between. The CDR3 loop spans 16 amino acids. The germline CDR1 and CDR2 sequences are LGHDT and YNNKEL (reference sequence). The CDR3 is CASSQQSFRGNQPQHF. In DNA, the CDR3 is TGTGCCAGCAGCCAACAAAGTTTCCGGGGCAATCAGCCCCAGCATTTT.